Listed here are 20 T cell receptor beta chains from one sample, sequenced in a study of T cell clones after liver transplantation. TCRdb's copy holds only in-frame clones and misses some; the assay was immunoSEQ multiplex PCR. The data hold more than 7,500 clones, with about 80% observed a single time. Sequenced here: CD8+ T cells from blood, sampled before liver transplant. Receptors were obtained from a human donor who received a liver transplant.

V usage is TRBV7-9 and J usage is TRBJ2-3; 10 bases align to TRBD1. After removal of 2 bases from V and 2 bases from J, the junction contained 7 bases not matched to a gene. From germline, CDR1 is SEHNR and CDR2 FQNEAQ (reference sequence). The CDR3 spans 17 residues. The CDR3 sequence is CASSLSRDRGPTDTQYF. In nucleotides, the CDR3 is TGTGCCAGCAGCTTAAGCCGGGACAGGGGCCCCACAGATACGCAGTATTTT.

A remark on this clone: A junction end diverges from the germline sequence, so it may reflect a read error. V usage is TRBV7-8 and J usage is TRBJ2-1; D gene ambiguous. The length of the CDR3 is 15 residues. Germline CDR1 and CDR2: SGHVS and FQNEAQ. The CDR3 reads CASSIAGDSYNEQFF. The CDR3 bases are TGTGCCAGCAGCATAGCTGGAGACTCCTACAATGAGCAGTTCTTC.

This clone appeared a single time. The chain links TRBV15 to TRBJ2-3; D is unresolved. V lost 1 base to trimming and J lost 1 base, with 9 bases between them. Germline-derived CDR1 and CDR2 are LNHNV and YYDKDF (reference sequence). The CDR3 runs to 15 residues. The CDR3, as DNA: TGTGCCACCAGCAGAGGACAAGAGGGCACAGATACGCAGTATTTT. It encodes CATSRGQEGTDTQYF.

This clone was detected only a few times. CDR3 nucleotides: TGTGCCAGCAGCTTAGCAGGGAATCGAGAGACCCAGTACTTC. Translating gives CASSLAGNRETQYF. The chain combines TRBV11-1 with TRBJ2-5; D is ambiguous. The CDR3 runs 14 residues. From germline, CDR1 is SGHAT and CDR2 FQDESV (reference sequence). V was clipped by 0 bases and J by 4 bases, with 9 bases between them.

CDR3 coding DNA: TGTGCCAAAACAGGGTTTCGGAGCACTGAAGCTTTCTTT. This sequence encodes CAKTGFRSTEAFF. The chain recombines TRBV2 with TRBJ1-1, with a tentative D call TRBD1 (6 bases). Trimming cost V 10 bases and J 4 bases, with 16 bases left between them. Germline-derived CDR1 and CDR2 are SNHLY and FYNNEI. The CDR3 runs to 13 residues.

The rearrangement uses TRBV2 and TRBJ2-7, with D possibly TRBD2 on 5 matching bases. CDR1 and CDR2 from the germline V gene are SNHLY and FYNNEI. This CDR3 region has 13 residues. Trimming removed 1 base at V and 5 bases at J, with 9 bases between. The CDR3: CASSEGRGNEQYF. The CDR3 nucleotides read TGTGCCAGCAGTGAAGGGCGAGGGAACGAGCAGTACTTC.

V and J are TRBV21-1 and TRBJ2-1; TRBD2, the table's D call, was not compared with the DNA. TRBV21-1 counts as a pseudogene. The CDR3 is 17 amino acids. DNA of the CDR3: TGTGCCAGCAGCAAAAAACCGTCTCGCGGAAACTACAATGAGCAGTTCTTC. This codes for CASSKKPSRGNYNEQFF.

This chain links TRBV7-9 with TRBJ1-4; no reliable D call. This CDR3 spans 16 amino acids. Germline V lookup: CDR1 SEHNR, CDR2 FQNEAQ (reference sequence). V was trimmed by 5 bases and J by 7 bases, leaving 20 bases between them. The CDR3 reads CASSPQITREGEKLFF. CDR3 sequence (DNA): TGTGCCAGCAGCCCACAAATCACTAGGGAGGGTGAAAAACTGTTTTTT.

The gene calls are TRBV7-3 and TRBJ1-2; unclear D gene. Per the germline V gene, CDR1 is SGHTA and CDR2 is FQGTGA. Trimming removed 4 bases from V and 6 bases from J, with 6 bases in between. The CDR3 has 11 amino acids. This CDR3 reads CASSSINGYTF. DNA of the CDR3: TGTGCCAGCAGCTCAATTAATGGCTACACCTTC.

The chain couples TRBV19 to TRBJ2-7; possibly TRBD1 for D (6 bases). Trimming cost V 8 bases and J 3 bases, with 14 bases left between them. Germline CDR1 is LNHDA and CDR2 is SQIVND (reference sequence). The CDR3 spans 13 residues. CDR3 region: CASSYTGFYEQYF. The CDR3 DNA follows: TGTGCCAGTTCTTACACAGGGTTCTACGAGCAGTACTTC.

This chain joins TRBV27 and TRBJ2-2, with 8 bases identical to TRBD2. Germline-derived CDR1 and CDR2 are MNHEY and SMNVEV (reference sequence). This CDR3 is 13 amino acids long. V lost 11 bases to trimming and J lost 0 bases; unmatched junction nucleotides: 2. CDR3 nucleotide sequence: TGTGCCCCGGGGGGGACGAACACCGGGGAGCTGTTTTTT. This encodes CAPGGTNTGELFF.

The gene calls are TRBV7-2 and TRBJ2-3, with 10 bases lining up with TRBD1. V shed 5 bases and J 11 bases; nucleotides not matched to a gene: 7. Germline V gene lookup returns CDR1 SGHTA and CDR2 FQGNSA. This CDR3 contains 13 residues. Here the CDR3 reads CASSLGQGWLQYF. The DNA of the CDR3 is TGTGCCAGCAGCCTGGGACAGGGGTGGTTGCAGTATTTT.

The chain has TRBV2 and TRBJ2-2; D possibly corresponds to TRBD2 (6 bases). V was shortened by 6 bases and J by 4 bases, with 15 bases between the two germline ends. This CDR3 is built from 15 residues. Germline V gene lookup returns CDR1 SNHLY and CDR2 FYNNEI. In DNA, the CDR3 is TGTGCCAGCAGGACTGGGGGGTTAGGCACCGGGGAGCTGTTTTTT. Protein product: CASRTGGLGTGELFF.

The chain joins TRBV7-3 to TRBJ2-3; D perhaps matches TRBD1 (6 bases). The CDR3 spans 15 residues. Trimming took off 3 bases at V and 0 bases at J, with 10 bases between the two ends. From germline, CDR1 is SGHTA and CDR2 FQGTGA. CDR3 DNA: TGTGCCAGCAGCTTTGGGACACTAAGCACAGATACGCAGTATTTT. It encodes CASSFGTLSTDTQYF.

The chain joins TRBV7-2 to TRBJ1-1; a possible D gene is TRBD1 (6 bases). The V end was cut by 6 bases, the J end by 6 bases, with 17 bases between. CDR3 length equals 14 residues. Germline lookup yields CDR1 SGHTA and CDR2 FQGNSA. The CDR3 spells CASRTDTGFPEAFF. The CDR3 DNA reads as TGTGCCAGCAGAACGGATACAGGGTTCCCTGAAGCTTTCTTT.

The chain joins TRBV25-1 to TRBJ2-3, with a weak D call TRBD1 (6 bases). Trimming removed 4 bases from V and 0 bases from J, with 11 bases in between. Germline loops: CDR1 MGHDK, CDR2 SYGVNS. This CDR3 spans 15 amino acids. Written as DNA, the CDR3 is TGTGCCAGCAGTGGGGGGACATCGAGCACAGATACGCAGTATTTT. The encoded protein is CASSGGTSSTDTQYF.

This clone came up a few times. J is TRBJ1-1 and V is TRBV19; D gene ambiguous. The V and J ends lost 8 bases and 0 bases respectively, with 4 bases between them. The CDR3 totals 11 residues. CDR1 is LNHDA, CDR2 SQIVND, per germline (reference sequence). CDR3 region: CASFMNTEAFF. The CDR3 nucleotides read TGTGCCAGTTTTATGAACACTGAAGCTTTCTTT.

This sequence joins TRBV4-1 and TRBJ1-2, with D possibly being TRBD1 (5 bases). CDR3 length equals 14 residues. V lost 0 bases and J 5 bases, leaving 10 bases between the germline ends. Germline V gene data show CDR1 as MGHRA and CDR2 as YSYEKL. In DNA, the CDR3 is TGCGCCAGCAGCCAAGACAGGGAGGGGTATGGCTACACCTTC. This encodes CASSQDREGYGYTF.

The rearrangement joins TRBV6-4 to TRBJ1-1, with D possibly matching TRBD1 (5 bases). V lost 7 bases and J 3 bases, leaving 9 bases between the germline ends. Germline values: CDR1 MRHNA, CDR2 SNTAGT. The CDR3 has 12 amino acids. CDR3 residues: CASTGGYTEAFF. The CDR3 DNA sequence: TGTGCCAGCACTGGGGGATACACTGAAGCTTTCTTT.

This sequence joins TRBV25-1 and TRBJ1-3, with D unresolved. Germline-derived CDR1 and CDR2 are MGHDK and SYGVNS. The CDR3 is made up of 16 amino acids. V lost 6 bases, J lost 0 bases, and 15 bases lay in between. In DNA, the CDR3 is TGTGCCAGCAGGGTATCAGGCCGATTCTCTGGAAACACCATATATTTT. Its translation is CASRVSGRFSGNTIYF.